This T cell receptor beta chain was captured by sequencing in a study of tissue T cells after allogeneic stem cell transplantation. The study, taken as a whole, reports: The study did not identify alloreactive or antigen-specific tissue TCRs, and some clones might be persisting host cells. TCR repertoires tracked anatomic similarity, regardless of disease or transplant status.

TCRdb's copy holds only in-frame clones and misses some; the assay was immunoSEQ multiplex PCR. Of some 22,000 clones listed, around 70% were seen once; the top ten hold less than 0.8%. Comments on this clone: Its antigen is still unknown. The gene names here belong to mouse. The read gets to within 1 residue of the CDR3 end, and the germline J gene fills in the rest.

V lost 5 bases to trimming and J lost 1 base; unmatched junction nucleotides: 2. The length of the CDR3 is 14 residues. Germline V gene lookup returns CDR1 MSHET and CDR2 SYDVDS. The receptor comes from a female BALB/c mouse in good health. Mice of this strain are of MHC haplotype H2-d. Sequences were obtained from spleen. The gene calls are TRBV29 and TRBJ2-1, with 7 bases identical to TRBD1. The part of the CDR3 DNA that was read is TGTGCTAGCAGTCCGACAGGGAACTATGCTGAGCAGTTC. Protein: CASSPTGNYAEQF. The full-length CDR3 reads as CASSPTGNYAEQFF.